This T cell receptor (beta chain) is from a study of resident and recirculating memory T cells in vitiligo. About the study: Epidermis came from shave biopsies of lesional and nonlesional sites, plus PBMCs.

The data were produced by immunoSEQ multiplex PCR, yet TCRdb's version contains in-frame clones alone and is incomplete. The table records about 76,000 clones, about 90% of them present only once. The CDR3 loop spans 15 amino acids. J was trimmed by 0 bases and V by 7 bases; bases with no gene match: 9. Looked up from germline, CDR1 is MDHEN and CDR2 is SYDVKM. The rearrangement uses TRBV28 and TRBJ2-7; TRBD2 matches at 7 bases. The TCR originated in a male donor with vitiligo. Sequencing was performed on blood. The CDR3 loop reads CASTGPSGASYEQYF. CDR3 nucleotides: TGTGCCAGCACGGGTCCAAGCGGGGCCTCCTACGAGCAGTACTTC.